This entry is about one T cell receptor (beta chain). Its antigen is as yet unknown. MiXCR, applied by TCRdb to the 5' RACE reads, yields one record per CDR3 protein. The sample has 500,000 or so distinct CDR3 sequences, around 20% seen once. This entry is derived from a study of identical twins. Regarding the study as a whole: Conclusions rested on cross-sectional statistics rather than following the same donors. Some out-of-frame alpha sequences were shared by twins, and these showed excess low generation probability.

V was pared by 6 bases and J by 5 bases, with 8 bases of the junction left unmatched. From germline, CDR1 is SQVTM and CDR2 ANQGSEA. The CDR3 length is 13 residues. This sample was also put to use in a study of T cells expressing NK-cell markers. That work states: The study sequenced eight donors, seven HCMV-seropositive and one seronegative. About six donors carried dominant NKG2C+ clonotypes that made up about 1.0-8% of their CD8+ T cells.

This receptor was taken from a woman aged 18-29 years in good health. Sample: CD4+ T cells sorted from blood. The V gene is TRBV29-1, the J gene TRBJ2-7, with TRBD1 identical over 9 bases. CDR3 in DNA: TGCAGCGTCACCCGGGACAGGGTGGACGAGCAGTACTTC. Protein sequence: CSVTRDRVDEQYF.